This T cell receptor beta chain was profiled in a study of OX40 agonist ivuxolimab in advanced cancers. Study in general: The patients got ivuxolimab, which is an agonistic anti-OX40 (CD134) antibody. Prior therapy, whether anti-PD-1, anti-PD-L1 or anti-CTLA-4, was allowed, and roughly 40% had some.

The method was immunoSEQ multiplex PCR; TCRdb's version includes in-frame clones alone and lacks a portion of them. In the table there are roughly 77,000 clones, 81% of which are singletons. The length of the CDR3 is 17 residues. J gave up 2 bases and V 0 bases, and 4 bases lay outside the gene matches. CDR1 and CDR2 from the germline V gene are SGHNT and YYREEE (reference sequence). The chain carries TRBV5-4 and TRBJ2-1; 11 bases align to TRBD2. The clonotype comes from an adult with an advanced solid tumor such as melanoma, head and neck, liver or kidney cancer. The starting material was CD4+ or CD8+ T cells sorted from blood, obtained in a trial of the OX40 agonist ivuxolimab. The CDR3 coding sequence is TGTGCCAGCAGCTTGGTGGGACTAGCGGCTCCCTACAATGAGCAGTTCTTC. It yields the protein CASSLVGLAAPYNEQFF.